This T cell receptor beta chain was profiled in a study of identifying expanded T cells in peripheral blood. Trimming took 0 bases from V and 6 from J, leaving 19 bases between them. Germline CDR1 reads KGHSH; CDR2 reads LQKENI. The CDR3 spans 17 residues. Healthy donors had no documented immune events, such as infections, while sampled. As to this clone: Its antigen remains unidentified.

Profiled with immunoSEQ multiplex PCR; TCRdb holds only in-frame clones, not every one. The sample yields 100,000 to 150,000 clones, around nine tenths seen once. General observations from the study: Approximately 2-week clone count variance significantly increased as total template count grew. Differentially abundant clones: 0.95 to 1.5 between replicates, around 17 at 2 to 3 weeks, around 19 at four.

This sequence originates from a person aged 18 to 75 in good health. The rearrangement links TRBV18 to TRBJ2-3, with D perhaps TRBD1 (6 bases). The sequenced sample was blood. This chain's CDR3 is CASSPPGLQGRGDTQYF. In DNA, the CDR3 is TGTGCCAGCTCACCACCGGGTCTCCAGGGGAGAGGGGATACGCAGTATTTT.